The 10 T cell receptor beta chains presented below share a single source sample, sequenced in a study of CD8+CD57+ T cells in acquired aplastic anemia. Study conclusions and caveats: The diversity of CD8+CD57+ cells in patients was lower than that of total CD4+ and CD8+ pools.

Patients chosen for sequencing had shown CD8+CD57+ cell expansion by flow cytometry. These TCRs are of unknown antigen specificity. Genomic DNA was employed as the template in profiling TCR beta VDJ and CDR3. From the reads, TCRdb called clonotypes with MiXCR, one entry per CDR3 protein. The sample has about 20,000 distinct CDR3 sequences; 40% are singletons. Material for sequencing was CD8+CD57+ T cells sorted from PBMCs. Subset given: bead-enriched CD8+CD57+ effector memory T cells from SAA patients. These TCRs come from a human donor with aplastic anemia.

The chain has TRBV29-1 and TRBJ2-7; unclear D gene. CDR3 size: 14 residues. The germline gives CDR1 SQVTM, CDR2 ANQGSEA. Trimming removed 3 bases at V and 2 bases at J, with 14 bases between. In nucleotides, the CDR3 is TGCAGCGTTGAGGAAGGGAATGGGGCCTACGAGCAGTACTTC. Protein: CSVEEGNGAYEQYF.

This chain links TRBV7-6 with TRBJ1-6; 10 bases fit TRBD1. In germline, CDR1 is SGHVS, CDR2 FNYEAQ. Losses at the gene ends were 1 base for V and 9 bases for J; bases not matched to a gene: 9. This CDR3 region has 17 residues. The DNA for the CDR3 is TGTGCCAGCAGCTTAGGGCGGGACAGGGGTGTCGGTTCACCCCTCCACTTT. Translating it yields CASSLGRDRGVGSPLHF.

The chain links TRBV20-1 to TRBJ2-2; TRBD1 might be the D (6 bases). V lost 6 bases, J lost 2 bases, and 19 bases lay in between. Germline values: CDR1 DFQATT, CDR2 SNEGSKA (reference sequence). The CDR3 runs 16 residues. CDR3 sequence: CSASPLKDRNTGELFF. In nucleotides, the CDR3 is TGCAGTGCCAGTCCTTTGAAGGACAGAAACACCGGGGAGCTGTTTTTT.

The chain employs TRBV6-1 and TRBJ2-3; no firm D call. CDR1 and CDR2 from the germline V gene are MNHNS and SASEGT. Trimming cost V 4 bases and J 0 bases, with 11 bases left between them. This CDR3 region has 15 residues. The CDR3 loop is CASSARTESTDTQYF. For the CDR3, the DNA is TGTGCCAGCAGTGCCAGGACCGAAAGCACAGATACGCAGTATTTT.

This clonotype has only a few counts. This rearrangement joins TRBV10-2 to TRBJ2-7; possibly TRBD1 or TRBD2 for D (5 bases each). Trimming removed 7 bases at V and 0 bases at J, with 16 bases between. Germline V gene data show CDR1 as WSHSY and CDR2 as SAAADI. There are 15 residues in the CDR3. The CDR3 DNA sequence: TGCGCCAGCACCTCGTCCCCAGGGAGCTCCTACGAGCAGTACTTC. Amino acids: CASTSSPGSSYEQYF.

This chain uses TRBV12-3 or TRBV12-4 with TRBJ2-7; D remains ambiguous. V lost 2 bases and J 2 bases, leaving 10 bases between the germline ends. The CDR3 sequence is 14 residues long. The CDR3 nucleotides are TGTGCCAGCAGTTTAAGCTCTCGGGCCTACGAGCAGTACTTC. Amino acid sequence: CASSLSSRAYEQYF.

This clonotype was seen many times. This chain links TRBV10-3 with TRBJ1-2; D possibly corresponds to TRBD1 (5 bases). CDR3 length equals 13 residues. Germline V CDR1 and CDR2: ENHRY, SYGVKD. The V end was cut by 10 bases, the J end by 4 bases, with 16 bases between. CDR3 protein: CARALDTTYGYTF. The CDR3 region has the DNA TGTGCCAGAGCCCTGGACACAACCTATGGCTACACCTTC.

The V and J genes are TRBV29-1 and TRBJ1-1, with unresolved D. Germline CDR1 and CDR2: SQVTM and ANQGSEA. Trimming shortened V by 1 base and J by 10 bases, and 7 bases separated the two germline ends. There are 10 residues in the CDR3. As DNA, the CDR3 is TGCAGCGTTGAAGTTCCTGCAGCTTTCTTT. Translated, it gives CSVEVPAAFF.

As regards this clonotype: One end of the junction is discordant with germline, which a read error may explain. The chain carries TRBV24-1 and TRBJ2-5, with D tentatively TRBD1 or TRBD2 (5 bases each). The CDR3 has 17 amino acids. Germline values: CDR1 KGHDR, CDR2 SFDVKD. The CDR3 coding sequence is TGTGCCACCAGTGATCCCCGGGACCCCGAGTATGGCTCGGCCCAGTGCTTC. The encoded protein is CATSDPRDPEYGSAQCF.

This clonotype has only a few counts. One junction end disagrees with the germline gene, perhaps due to a read error. The V and J genes are TRBV7-7 and TRBJ2-5; D remains ambiguous. The CDR3 totals 13 residues. Germline CDR1 is SSHAT and CDR2 is FNYEAQ (reference sequence). The CDR3 loop reads CASSLLRQETQYF. The CDR3, as DNA: TGTGCTAGCAGCTTACTACGCCAAGAGACCCAGTACTTC.